The following is a T cell receptor beta chain sequence with its context. What it recognizes is unknown. The sample comes from a study of cytomegalovirus exposure and HLA in healthy donors. Study-wide findings and caveats: Subsequent analysis showed first-cohort TCR clusters tending to co-occur in over a hundred validation repertoires. Cytomegalovirus association was listed for roughly 160 TCR beta chains.

Per germline, CDR1 MDHEN and CDR2 SYDVKM. The CDR3 contains 18 residues. V lost 4 bases and J lost 7; bases outside the gene matches: 17. Donors came from a validation cohort of over a hundred subjects, distinct from the first 666-subject cohort. Only in-frame clones appear in the TCRdb table, and some are missing; sequencing was by immunoSEQ multiplex PCR. The top ten hold approximately 1% of the sample, which has about 66,000 clones, 90% to 97% seen once. The source of this sequence is a man aged 18 to 29 in good health and CMV-seronegative. V is TRBV28 and J is TRBJ2-1; TRBD2 agrees at 9 bases. Sequencing was done on a sample of PBMCs. In DNA form, the CDR3 reads TGTGCCAGCAGTTCACCACCCCCCGGACTAGCGCTACCGAATGAGCAGTTCTTC. It translates to CASSSPPPGLALPNEQFF.